Listed below are T cell receptor beta chains from one sample, sequenced in a study of T cell repertoires in cytomegalovirus infection. MiXCR was run by TCRdb on the reads, yielding one entry per CDR3 protein. The data show tens of thousands of distinct CDR3 sequences, 4% seen once. The specimen sequenced was PBMCs. All receptors derive from a human donor in good health (CMV status not recorded). Some clones in this sample may be carry-over from other donors' samples. Each CDR3 is given without its conserved first and last residue. The order of the fields is V gene, J gene, CDR3 protein.

TRBV7-2,TRBJ2-3,ASSVPSTDTQY
TRBV7-2,TRBJ2-1,ASSLDQGTYNEQF
TRBV7-9,TRBJ1-1,ASSGIPGQREDTEAF
TRBV7-8,TRBJ2-3,ASSWRRGSTDTQY
TRBV7-2,TRBJ2-2,ASSWRQGSGELF
TRBV29-1,TRBJ2-5,SVRGQYQETQY
TRBV7-9,TRBJ2-7,ASSSGTRADEQY
TRBV7-2,TRBJ2-1,ASSLSGGVFNEQF
TRBV29-1,TRBJ1-4,SVAEDNEKLF
TRBV4-2,TRBJ1-5,ASSPGVSNQPQH
TRBV27,TRBJ2-1,ASSPLGGLNEQF
TRBV27,TRBJ2-5,ASSEFVGRRETQY
TRBV7-2,TRBJ2-1,ASSLGSQVYNEQF
TRBV5-1,TRBJ2-1,ASRGLAGESYNEQF
TRBV7-8,TRBJ2-1,ASSPRQGLGSYNEQF